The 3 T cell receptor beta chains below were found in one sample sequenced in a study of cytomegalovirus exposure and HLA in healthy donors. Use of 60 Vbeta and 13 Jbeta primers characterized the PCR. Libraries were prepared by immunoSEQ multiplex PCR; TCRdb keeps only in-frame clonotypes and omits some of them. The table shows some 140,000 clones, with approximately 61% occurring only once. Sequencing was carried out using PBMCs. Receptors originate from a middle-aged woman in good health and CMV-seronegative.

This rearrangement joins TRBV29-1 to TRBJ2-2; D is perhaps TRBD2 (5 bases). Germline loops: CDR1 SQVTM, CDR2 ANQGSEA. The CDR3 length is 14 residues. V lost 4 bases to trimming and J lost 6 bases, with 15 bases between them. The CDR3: CSVAGWGLPGELFF. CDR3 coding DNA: TGCAGCGTTGCGGGGTGGGGTCTCCCCGGGGAGCTGTTTTTT.

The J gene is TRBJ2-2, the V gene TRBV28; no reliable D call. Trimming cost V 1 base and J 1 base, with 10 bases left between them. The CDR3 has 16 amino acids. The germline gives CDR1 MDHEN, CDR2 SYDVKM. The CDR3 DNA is TGTGCCAGCAGTTTATATCCAGGCGAGAACACCGGGGAGCTGTTTTTT. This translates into CASSLYPGENTGELFF.

CDR3 nucleotide sequence: TGTGCCAGCAGTGAATATGGGACAGGGGCTGGAAACACCATATATTTT. Encoded protein: CASSEYGTGAGNTIYF. V gene TRBV25-1 combines with J gene TRBJ1-3; 10 bases align to TRBD1. Looked up from germline, CDR1 is MGHDK and CDR2 is SYGVNS. This CDR3 has 16 residues. Losses at the gene ends were 0 bases for V and 2 bases for J; bases not matched to a gene: 1.